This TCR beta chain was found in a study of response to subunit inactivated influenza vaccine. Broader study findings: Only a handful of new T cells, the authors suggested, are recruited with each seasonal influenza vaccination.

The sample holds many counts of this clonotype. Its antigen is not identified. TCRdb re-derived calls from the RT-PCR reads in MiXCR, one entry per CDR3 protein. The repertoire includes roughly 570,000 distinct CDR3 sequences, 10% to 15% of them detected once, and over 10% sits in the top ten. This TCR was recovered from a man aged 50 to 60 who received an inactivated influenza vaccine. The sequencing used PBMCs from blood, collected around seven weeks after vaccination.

The CDR3 sequence is CASSPDRVSYNEQFF. CDR3 bases: TGTGCCAGCAGCCCGGACAGGGTCTCCTACAATGAGCAGTTCTTC. This sequence joins TRBV7-2 and TRBJ2-1; 8 bases align to TRBD1. Germline V gene sequence: CDR1 SGHTA, CDR2 FQGNSA. This CDR3 spans 15 amino acids. V was pared by 5 bases and J by 0 bases, with 3 bases of the junction left unmatched.